This is a list of T cell receptor beta chains from one sample in a study of T cell responses to AZD1222 COVID-19 vaccine. Assay: immunoSEQ multiplex PCR; the TCRdb copy retains only in-frame clones and omits some. The sample includes 140,000 to 150,000 clones, roughly 92% seen only once; the top ten take 4%. The sample was peripheral blood, taken 28 days after the second AZD1222 dose. The source is an adult who received the AZD1222 COVID-19 vaccine. The conserved cysteine and the conserved F or W are not part of the CDR3 here.

v_gene: TRBV19
j_gene: TRBJ2-7
CDR3aa: ASDRDRSSYEQY

v_gene: TRBV10-3
j_gene: TRBJ2-2
CDR3aa: AIRILTGSRQSQNTGELF

v_gene: TRBV19
j_gene: TRBJ1-1
CDR3aa: ATDNEVHTEAF

v_gene: TRBV7-2
j_gene: TRBJ2-1
CDR3aa: ASSLGGVTYNEQF

v_gene: TRBV7-6
j_gene: TRBJ2-7
CDR3aa: ASSLVASSYEQY

v_gene: TRBV7-9
j_gene: TRBJ1-2
CDR3aa: ASSYGLSYGYT

v_gene: TRBV10-3
j_gene: TRBJ1-4
CDR3aa: AISVEGRGDEKLF

v_gene: TRBV3-1/TRBV3-2
j_gene: TRBJ1-4
CDR3aa: ASSLYRESNEKLF

v_gene: TRBV19
j_gene: TRBJ2-7
CDR3aa: ASSNDGLFYEQY

v_gene: TRBV6-1
j_gene: TRBJ2-5
CDR3aa: ASSEHGQGGETQY

v_gene: TRBV11-1
j_gene: TRBJ2-7
CDR3aa: ASSAFSGVSTYEQY

v_gene: TRBV5-1
j_gene: TRBJ2-1
CDR3aa: ASSLASWDDNEQF

v_gene: TRBV4-1
j_gene: TRBJ2-7
CDR3aa: ASSHRQAGSPYEQY

v_gene: TRBV7-2
j_gene: TRBJ2-1
CDR3aa: ASKPGLSPNEQF

v_gene: TRBV27
j_gene: TRBJ1-5
CDR3aa: ASSLSVEGNQPQH

v_gene: TRBV14
j_gene: TRBJ2-1
CDR3aa: ASSRVVLADSSYNEQF

v_gene: TRBV24-1
j_gene: TRBJ2-5
CDR3aa: ATRASGEETQY

v_gene: TRBV6-5
j_gene: TRBJ1-6
CDR3aa: ASSYSGTGGNSPLH

v_gene: TRBV9
j_gene: TRBJ1-3
CDR3aa: ASSPLGGQGGNTIY

v_gene: TRBV13
j_gene: TRBJ2-7
CDR3aa: ASSIHQGSYEQY

v_gene: TRBV3-1/TRBV3-2
j_gene: TRBJ2-3
CDR3aa: ASSQVVVLRGGTDTQY

v_gene: TRBV18
j_gene: TRBJ2-7
CDR3aa: ASSRSHPSVGNEQY

v_gene: TRBV6-6
j_gene: TRBJ2-7
CDR3aa: ASSGRVTGSYEQY

v_gene: TRBV19
j_gene: TRBJ2-7
CDR3aa: ASSISVGDEQY

v_gene: TRBV29-1
j_gene: TRBJ1-2
CDR3aa: SVVVQRSGGYT

v_gene: TRBV15
j_gene: TRBJ1-5
CDR3aa: ATTRETAYSNQPQH

v_gene: TRBV12-2
j_gene: TRBJ1-2
CDR3aa: ASRSPPGQTNYGYT

v_gene: TRBV5-6
j_gene: TRBJ1-1
CDR3aa: ASSSRGGEAF

v_gene: TRBV5-1
j_gene: TRBJ1-1
CDR3aa: ASSLSSWGETEAF